The clone carrying this T cell receptor beta chain was seen once. The antigen remains undetermined. The data were taken from a study of Ad26.COV2.S vaccination and SARS-CoV-2 variants. Study-level information: In the COV1001 trial, the donor was in the Ad26.COV2.S arm.

This sample's treatment: about 20 received Ad26.COV2.S at low or high dose, single or two shots; a few received placebo; per-sample allocation not given. Specimens were obtained on day 63 following the first vaccine or placebo injection. A Boston donor was an adult aged 18-55 years. Study findings and constraints: Substantial post-vaccination breadth of spike-specific CD8+ and CD4+ T cell responses was reported.

The CDR3 is 14 amino acids. The ends were cut back, 6 bases at V and 2 bases at J, with 14 bases in the middle. Germline V gene lookup returns CDR1 SNHLY and CDR2 FYNNEI. Clones were sequenced by immunoSEQ multiplex PCR, and TCRdb holds only the in-frame ones, with some missing. This repertoire shows about 420,000 clones, 85% to 90% found once; its top ten account for 3.6%. The sequence was obtained from a person aged 18-65 years who received the Ad26.COV2.S COVID-19 vaccine or a placebo. The starting material was peripheral blood, obtained in a trial of Ad26.COV2.S vaccine versus placebo. The gene calls are TRBV2 and TRBJ2-7; a weak D match, TRBD1 (5 bases). CDR3 amino acids: CASSYRRLTYEQYF. CDR3 coding DNA: TGTGCCAGCAGCTACAGGAGACTTACCTACGAGCAGTACTTC.